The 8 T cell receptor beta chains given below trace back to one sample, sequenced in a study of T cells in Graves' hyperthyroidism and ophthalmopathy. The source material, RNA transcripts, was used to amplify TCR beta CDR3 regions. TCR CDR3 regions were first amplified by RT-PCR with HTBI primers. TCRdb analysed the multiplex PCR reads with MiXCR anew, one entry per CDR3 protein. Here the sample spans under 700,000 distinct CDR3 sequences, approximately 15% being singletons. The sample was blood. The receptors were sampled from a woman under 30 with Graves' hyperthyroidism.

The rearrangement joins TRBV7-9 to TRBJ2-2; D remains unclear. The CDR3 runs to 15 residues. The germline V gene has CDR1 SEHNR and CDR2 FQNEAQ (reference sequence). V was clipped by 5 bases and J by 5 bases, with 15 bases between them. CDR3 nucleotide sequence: TGTGCCAGCAGCCACGCCCCTGTGGTGACCGGGGAGCTGTTTTTT. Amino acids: CASSHAPVVTGELFF.

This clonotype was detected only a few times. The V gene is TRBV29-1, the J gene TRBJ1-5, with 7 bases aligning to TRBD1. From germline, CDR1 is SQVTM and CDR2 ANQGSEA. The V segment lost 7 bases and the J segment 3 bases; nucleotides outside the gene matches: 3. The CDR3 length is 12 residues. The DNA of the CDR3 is TGCAGCGCTGGACAGGTCAATCAGCCCCAGCATTTT. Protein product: CSAGQVNQPQHF. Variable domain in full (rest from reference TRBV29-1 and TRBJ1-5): SAVISQKPSRDICQRGTSLTIQCQVDSQVTMMFWYRQQPGQSLTLIATANQGSEATYESGFVIDKFPISRPNLTFSTLTVSNMSPEDSSIYLCSAGQVNQPQHFGDGTRLSIL.

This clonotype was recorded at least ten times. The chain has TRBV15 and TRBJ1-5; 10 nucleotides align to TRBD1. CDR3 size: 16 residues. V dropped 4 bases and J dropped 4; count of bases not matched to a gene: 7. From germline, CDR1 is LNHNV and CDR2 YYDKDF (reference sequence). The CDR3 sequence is CATSTGTGARNQPQHF. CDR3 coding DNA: TGTGCCACCAGCACCGGGACAGGGGCACGGAATCAGCCCCAGCATTTT.

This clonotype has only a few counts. DNA of the CDR3: TGTGCCAGCAGTCAACTTCGGCCGAGGCGTAGCAATCAGCCCCAGCATTTT. This encodes CASSQLRPRRSNQPQHF. V gene TRBV2 combines with J gene TRBJ1-5; D unclear. Germline values: CDR1 SNHLY, CDR2 FYNNEI. This CDR3 spans 17 amino acids. Trimming removed 5 bases from V and 0 bases from J, with 17 bases in between.

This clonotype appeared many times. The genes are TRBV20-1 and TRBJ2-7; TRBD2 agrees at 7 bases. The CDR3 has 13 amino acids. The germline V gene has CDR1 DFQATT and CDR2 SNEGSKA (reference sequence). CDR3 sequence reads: CSPSGENSYEQYF. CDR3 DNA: TGCAGCCCGAGCGGGGAGAACTCCTACGAGCAGTACTTC.

The CDR3 loop is CASSRRTDGNTEAFF. The CDR3 DNA is TGTGCCAGCAGTCGACGGACAGACGGGAACACTGAAGCTTTCTTT. The gene calls are TRBV6-2 or TRBV6-3 and TRBJ1-1, with D possibly TRBD1 on 6 matching bases. This CDR3 has 15 residues. Per germline, CDR1 MNHEY and CDR2 SVGEGT. Trimming shortened V by 5 bases and J by 1 base, and 14 bases separated the two germline ends.

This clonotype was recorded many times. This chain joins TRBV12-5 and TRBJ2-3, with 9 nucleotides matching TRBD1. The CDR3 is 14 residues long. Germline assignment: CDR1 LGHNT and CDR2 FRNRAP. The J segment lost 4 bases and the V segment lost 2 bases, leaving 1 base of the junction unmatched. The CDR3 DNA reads TGTGCTAGTGGTTTGCGGGACAGGGCAGATACGCAGTATTTT. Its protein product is CASGLRDRADTQYF.

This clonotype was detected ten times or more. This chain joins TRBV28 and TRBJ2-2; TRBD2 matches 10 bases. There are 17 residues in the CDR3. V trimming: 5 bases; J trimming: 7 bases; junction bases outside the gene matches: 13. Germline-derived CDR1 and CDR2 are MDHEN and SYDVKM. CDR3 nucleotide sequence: TGTGCCAGCAGTCCCCAGACTAGCGGGCTCGGGAACGGGGAGCTGTTTTTT. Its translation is CASSPQTSGLGNGELFF.